The 17 T cell receptor beta chains below all came from one sample that was sequenced in a study of T-cell reconstitution after alpha-beta-depleted transplantation in children (TCRdb year 2016). Library creation used PCR. The sequencer was an Illumina HiSeq 2500. TCR libraries were prepared with molecular barcoding, using unique molecular identifiers to normalize TCRbeta repertoire quantification. TCRdb reran the public reads through fastp at Q25 and MiXCR, keeping productive beta chains. When rows share a CDR3 protein, they turn into one entry using the most common DNA and genes. Recorded for this sample are 350,000 to 450,000 distinct CDR3 sequences; 10% to 15% of them occurred a single time. The ten top clones hold around 4.5% of the sample. The sequencing here drew on PBMCs, taken from the stem cell graft. The receptors stem from a human donor who donated a stem cell graft to a child with Fanconi anemia.

The V gene is TRBV6-5, the J gene TRBJ2-1; D may be TRBD2 (6 bases). Looked up from germline, CDR1 is MNHEY and CDR2 is SVGAGI. This CDR3 has 14 amino acids. V gave up 2 bases and J gave up 6 bases, with 11 bases separating them. The CDR3 region has the DNA TGTGCCAGCAGTTACCTACGGGGAGGCAATGAGCAGTTCTTC. Protein: CASSYLRGGNEQFF.

This clonotype was seen ten or more times. The chain recombines TRBV5-1 with TRBJ2-3; 8 nucleotides line up with TRBD2. The germline V gene encodes CDR1 SGHRS and CDR2 YFSETQ. The CDR3 covers 17 residues. V dropped 0 bases and J dropped 2; count of bases not matched to a gene: 8. The CDR3 spells CASSLVRAGEVTDTQYF. The CDR3 DNA is TGCGCCAGCAGCTTGGTACGAGCGGGGGAGGTCACAGATACGCAGTATTTT.

The rearrangement uses TRBV19 and TRBJ2-7; weak D call: TRBD2 (7 bases). Between the trimmed V and J ends, which lost 8 bases and 2 bases, there was a span of 16 bases. Germline lookup yields CDR1 LNHDA and CDR2 SQIVND (reference sequence). The CDR3 loop spans 14 amino acids. The CDR3, as DNA: TGTGCCAGTTCGGGGGGCGAGAGGGCCTACGAGCAGTACTTC. It codes for CASSGGERAYEQYF.

This clonotype was found many times. The chain has TRBV18 and TRBJ1-6; no firm D call. Between the trimmed V and J ends, which lost 3 bases and 7 bases, there was a span of 13 bases. Germline CDR1 reads KGHSH; CDR2 reads LQKENI. CDR3 length: 15 residues. The CDR3 DNA reads as TGTGCCAGCTCACCTGGGTCCAATGTCAATTCACCCCTCCACTTT. Translating it yields CASSPGSNVNSPLHF.

This clonotype has more than one count but fewer than ten. The V call is TRBV20-1, the J call TRBJ2-3; D call uncertain. CDR1 and CDR2 (germline): DFQATT, SNEGSKA (reference sequence). The CDR3 extends over 16 amino acids. The V gene lost 2 bases and the J gene lost 0 bases, with 15 bases spanning the gap. CDR3 protein: CSARPRAIRSTDTQYF. The CDR3, as DNA: TGCAGTGCTAGACCCCGGGCTATCCGTAGCACAGATACGCAGTATTTT.

V gene TRBV7-9 combines with J gene TRBJ2-7; no definite D call. With 1 base removed from V and 2 bases from J, the gap between germline ends came to 12 bases. Germline V lookup: CDR1 SEHNR, CDR2 FQNEAQ (reference sequence). The CDR3 totals 15 residues. The CDR3 DNA is TGTGCCAGCAGCTTAGTGGTGGAAGAGCCCTACGAGCAGTACTTC. Translation gives CASSLVVEEPYEQYF.

The V and J genes are TRBV20-1 and TRBJ1-1, with D perhaps TRBD1 (5 bases). The CDR3 totals 14 residues. V lost 3 bases, J lost 1 base, and 12 bases lay in between. CDR1 is DFQATT, CDR2 SNEGSKA, per germline (reference sequence). The CDR3 DNA follows: TGCAGTGCTAGGGGGTTGGGGGGGAACACTGAAGCTTTCTTT. Translated, it gives CSARGLGGNTEAFF.

This clonotype was counted ten times or more. The rearrangement uses TRBV4-2 and TRBJ1-1; D is ambiguous. This CDR3 is built from 14 residues. The V end lost 5 bases, the J end lost 0 bases, and 10 bases lay between the germline ends. Germline CDR1 and CDR2: LGHNA and YNFKEQ. The CDR3 region is CASSTRTMNTEAFF. The CDR3 nucleotides are TGTGCCAGCAGCACCCGCACCATGAACACTGAAGCTTTCTTT.

Only a few counts were recorded for this clonotype. The chain has TRBV6-1 and TRBJ1-6; no firm D call. The CDR3 is made up of 14 amino acids. The V end lost 6 bases, the J end lost 1 base, and 7 bases lay between the germline ends. Looked up from germline, CDR1 is MNHNS and CDR2 is SASEGT. In nucleotides, the CDR3 is TGTGCCAGCAGCTTCTATTCCTATAATTCACCCCTCCACTTT. The encoded protein is CASSFYSYNSPLHF.

The chain carries TRBV6-2 or TRBV6-3 and TRBJ1-1; no firm D call. Germline V CDR1 and CDR2: MNHEY, SVGEGT. The CDR3 spans 17 residues. V lost 0 bases, J lost 5 bases, and 19 bases lay in between. CDR3 loop: CASSYSPRRAVGTEAFF. The CDR3 DNA reads TGTGCCAGCAGTTACTCCCCCCGGCGGGCAGTAGGGACTGAAGCTTTCTTT.

The chain combines TRBV20-1 with TRBJ2-5, with D possibly called TRBD1 or TRBD2 (5 bases each). The V gene's germline CDR1 is DFQATT and CDR2 SNEGSKA (reference sequence). The CDR3 runs 13 residues. With 5 bases removed from V and 2 bases from J, the gap between germline ends came to 12 bases. The CDR3 bases are TGCAGTGCTGTACCGGGACCGCAAGAGACCCAGTACTTC. It yields the protein CSAVPGPQETQYF.

The V and J genes are TRBV25-1 and TRBJ2-6; D call uncertain. Per the germline V gene, CDR1 is MGHDK and CDR2 is SYGVNS. V lost 3 bases and J lost 0, with 6 bases in between. This CDR3 comprises 15 residues. CDR3 amino acids: CASSDLVSGANVLTF. CDR3 DNA sequence: TGTGCCAGCAGTGATTTAGTCTCTGGGGCCAACGTCCTGACTTTC.

This clonotype was detected only a few times. This sequence joins TRBV5-1 and TRBJ2-5; 8 bases map to TRBD2. This CDR3 is built from 16 residues. J lost 2 bases, V lost 4 bases, and 10 bases had no gene match. Germline assignment: CDR1 SGHRS and CDR2 YFSETQ. CDR3 nucleotides: TGCGCCAGCAGCCTTCCACGGGGGGGTTTTCAAGAGACCCAGTACTTC. Translation: CASSLPRGGFQETQYF.

In its sample, this clonotype was seen a few times. The CDR3: CASNYAGGSYGYTF. DNA of the CDR3: TGTGCCAGCAATTACGCAGGGGGCAGCTATGGCTACACCTTC. The V call is TRBV2, the J call TRBJ1-2; 8 nucleotides align to TRBD1. The ends lost 7 bases at V and 4 bases at J; junction bases unmatched: 8. This CDR3 region has 14 residues. CDR1 and CDR2 (germline): SNHLY, FYNNEI.

The chain employs TRBV12-3 or TRBV12-4 and TRBJ1-5; 10 nucleotides agree with TRBD1. V shed 3 bases, J shed 1 base, and the junction held 6 bases outside the gene matches. The CDR3 length is 17 residues. Written as DNA, the CDR3 is TGTGCCAGCAGTTTGCAGACAGGGGGCAACAGCAATCAGCCCCAGCATTTT. This codes for CASSLQTGGNSNQPQHF.

The V gene is TRBV6-5, the J gene TRBJ2-6; no clear D. CDR1 and CDR2 from the germline V gene are MNHEY and SVGAGI. This CDR3 has 15 amino acids. V was clipped by 1 base and J by 1 base, with 5 bases between them. CDR3: CASSYYASGANVLTF. CDR3 nucleotides: TGTGCCAGCAGTTACTACGCGTCTGGGGCCAACGTCCTGACTTTC.

The rearrangement joins TRBV5-6 to TRBJ1-2; D remains ambiguous. CDR3 size: 15 residues. Trimming pared 1 base from V and 8 bases from J, leaving 18 bases between. CDR1 SGHDT and CDR2 YYEEEE come from the germline V gene. The CDR3 loop reads CASSLKVGSTLGYTF. The CDR3 DNA follows: TGTGCCAGCAGCTTGAAGGTGGGGAGCACCTTGGGCTACACCTTC.